A selection of T cell receptor beta chains follows, all from one sample in a study of cytomegalovirus exposure and HLA in healthy donors. The table came from immunoSEQ multiplex PCR; TCRdb's copy has only in-frame clones and leaves some out. This sample yields approximately 160,000 clones, of which over 70% are seen a single time; under 9% belongs to the top ten. What was sequenced was PBMCs. The receptors were sampled from a woman aged 40 to 49 in good health and CMV-seropositive. Each CDR3 is given with its conserved first and last residue. D genes are given only for firm matches. Clone size is given for some rows only: seen once, a few or many times, or a class if the clone is expanded.

clone_size	j_call	cdr3_length	d_call	v_call	cdr3_nt	cdr3_aa
-	TRBJ2-2	12	-	TRBV27	TGTGCCAGCAGTTCCGGGACCGGGGAGCTGTTTTTT	CASSSGTGELFF
-	TRBJ1-4	16	TRBD1	TRBV5-4	TGTGCCAGCGGTCGGACAGGGGAAGGTACTAATGAAAAACTGTTTTTT	CASGRTGEGTNEKLFF
-	TRBJ2-5	11	-	TRBV28	TGTGCCAGCAGTTCACAGGAGACCCAGTACTTC	CASSSQETQYF
-	TRBJ2-1	11	TRBD1	TRBV20-1	TGCAGTGCGTCGAGGACAGGGGGACAGTTCTTC	CSASRTGGQFF
-	TRBJ1-1	11	-	TRBV20-1	TGCAGTGCTAGGGGGGGGGCTGAAGCTTTCTTT	CSARGGAEAFF
-	TRBJ2-1	14	TRBD2	TRBV7-9	TGTGCCAGCAGCCAAGCGGGGGGAATCAATGAGCAGTTCTTC	CASSQAGGINEQFF
once	TRBJ1-2	13	-	TRBV7-9	TGTGCCAGCAGCTTCTCGAGCGATATAAGCTACACCTTC	CASSFSSDISYTF
-	TRBJ2-1	18	TRBD2	TRBV5-1	TGCGCCAGCAGCCGTCGGAAGGGACTAGCGGGGGGGTACAATGAGCAGTTCTTC	CASSRRKGLAGGYNEQFF
few	TRBJ1-3	16	TRBD1	TRBV18	TGTGCCAGCTCACCAGAACGACAGGGCTCTGGAAACACCATATATTTT	CASSPERQGSGNTIYF
-	TRBJ1-1	14	-	TRBV19	TGTGCCAGTAGTATAGGGGGAGGGAACACTGAAGCTTTCTTT	CASSIGGGNTEAFF
-	TRBJ2-7	14	TRBD1	TRBV27	TGTGCCAGCAGTCCACAGGGGACACCGAGGGAGCAGTACTTC	CASSPQGTPREQYF
-	TRBJ1-5	16	TRBD1	TRBV5-6	TGTGCCAGCAGCATGGGGCCGGGACAGTACAATCAGCCCCAGCATTTT	CASSMGPGQYNQPQHF
-	TRBJ1-2	17	TRBD1	TRBV5-4	TGTGCCAGCGCTCCTCCCGGGACAGCGATAAAAAACTATGGCTACACCTTC	CASAPPGTAIKNYGYTF
-	TRBJ2-1	14	-	TRBV7-9	TGTGCCAGCAGCTTCCCACAGGGTTTCAATGAGCAGTTCTTC	CASSFPQGFNEQFF
-	TRBJ2-1	14	TRBD1	TRBV7-2	TGTGCCAGCAGCCGGGACAGGGCGTACAATGAGCAGTTCTTC	CASSRDRAYNEQFF
-	TRBJ2-1	14	-	TRBV30	TGTGCCTGGACCGTGGGGCGGGATTACAATGAGCAGTTCTTC	CAWTVGRDYNEQFF
once	TRBJ1-1	13	TRBD1	TRBV4-3	TGCGCCAGCAGCCATGACAGGGGCACTGAAGCTTTCTTT	CASSHDRGTEAFF
few	TRBJ2-1	15	-	TRBV5-6	TGTGCCAGCAGCTGGAGGGGAAACTCCTACAATGAGCAGTTCTTC	CASSWRGNSYNEQFF
-	TRBJ1-2	14	-	TRBV7-2	TGTGCCAGCAGCCTAAGCACAGGGAACTATGGCTACACCTTC	CASSLSTGNYGYTF
many	TRBJ1-3	14	-	TRBV5-1	TGCGCCAGCAGAGAGGGTTTCTCTGGAAACACCATATATTTT	CASREGFSGNTIYF
few	TRBJ2-7	14	-	TRBV5-1	TGCGCCAGCAAGAAAGGGGGGGATTCCTACGAGCAGTACTTC	CASKKGGDSYEQYF
-	TRBJ1-2	13	-	TRBV6-5	TGTGCCAGCAGTTACCAACAGGGTGGGGGCTACACCTTC	CASSYQQGGGYTF
-	TRBJ2-5	15	TRBD2	TRBV13	TGTGCCAGCAGCTCAAGGCGGGGGGAGGAGGGGACCCAGTACTTC	CASSSRRGEEGTQYF
-	TRBJ2-1	15	TRBD2	TRBV6-1	TGTGCCAGCAGTGAACTGCGGGGGGGATTCCTTGAGCAGTTCTTC	CASSELRGGFLEQFF
-	TRBJ1-2	11	-	TRBV20-1	TGCAGTGCTAGTCGGTCTGATGGCTACACCTTC	CSASRSDGYTF
-	TRBJ1-5	16	-	TRBV28	TGTGCCAGCAGTTTATCAACCAGCGGTAGCAATCAGCCCCAGCATTTT	CASSLSTSGSNQPQHF
few	TRBJ2-7	16	TRBD1	TRBV5-1	TGCGCCAGCAGCTATAGCCGACAGGGGGCTCCCTACGAGCAGTACTTC	CASSYSRQGAPYEQYF
once	TRBJ1-6	15	-	TRBV6-6	TGTGCCAGCAGCCCATTTTTGGGGGCAGAATCACCCCTCCACTTT	CASSPFLGAESPLHF
-	TRBJ1-2	15	-	TRBV28	TGTGCCAGCAGCCTCACGGGAGGACAGACTTTACGCTACACCTTC	CASSLTGGQTLRYTF
once	TRBJ1-1	14	-	TRBV7-9	TGTGCCAGCAGTCTCAGTAAACTGAACACTGAAGCTTTCTTT	CASSLSKLNTEAFF
-	TRBJ1-5	16	TRBD1	TRBV2	TGTGCCAGCAGTGGTAGGACAGGGGGATCATATCAGCCCCAGCATTTT	CASSGRTGGSYQPQHF
-	TRBJ2-1	16	TRBD1	TRBV6-6	TGTGCCAGCAGCCAGGCCTCCGGGACAGGGGGCAATGAGCAGTTCTTC	CASSQASGTGGNEQFF
few	TRBJ1-4	15	-	TRBV6-5	TGTGCCAGCAAAAGGACGGGAGCAACTAATGAAAAACTGTTTTTT	CASKRTGATNEKLFF
-	TRBJ1-1	14	TRBD1	TRBV7-3	TGTGCCAGCAGCTCCACAGGGGGTGGCACTGAAGCTTTCTTT	CASSSTGGGTEAFF
once	TRBJ2-6	15	-	TRBV30	TGTGCCTGGAGTAAGGGGGCGGGAGGGGCCAACGTCCTGACTTTC	CAWSKGAGGANVLTF
-	TRBJ1-6	10	-	TRBV6-1	TGTGCCAGCAGTGAAGTACTCCTCCACTTT	CASSEVLLHF
-	TRBJ1-2	19	-	TRBV4-2	TGTGCCAGCAGCCACGTGCTCCAGGGGACCCCGGGTTCTGGCTATGGCTACACCTTC	CASSHVLQGTPGSGYGYTF
-	TRBJ1-4	14	-	TRBV5-5	TGTGCCAGCACCGTGGAGGGGAAAGGGGAAAAACTGTTTTTT	CASTVEGKGEKLFF
-	TRBJ2-3	15	TRBD1	TRBV18	TGTGCCAGCTCACCGGGACAGGGCGTCGCAGATACGCAGTATTTT	CASSPGQGVADTQYF
-	TRBJ2-1	14	TRBD2	TRBV9	TGTGCCAGCAGCGCCCGGACTAGCACCAATGAGCAGTTCTTC	CASSARTSTNEQFF
-	TRBJ2-6	15	-	TRBV19	TGTGCCAGTAGGGGCTCGGTCTCTGGGGCCAACGTCCTGACTTTC	CASRGSVSGANVLTF
once	TRBJ2-3	13	-	TRBV5-4	TGTGCCAGCAGCAAAATTCCAGCAGATACGCAGTATTTT	CASSKIPADTQYF
-	TRBJ2-2	15	-	TRBV5-1	TGCGCCAGCAGCTTGGGCTCTGCGAGGACCGGGGAGCTGTTTTTT	CASSLGSARTGELFF
-	TRBJ2-5	18	TRBD2	TRBV9	TGTGCCAGCAGCGTCCGGACTAGCGGGGGCCCCCCTCAAGAGACCCAGTACTTC	CASSVRTSGGPPQETQYF
few	TRBJ1-2	14	TRBD1	TRBV27	TGTGCCAGCAGTCCCCTCGGACAGGTTAAGGGCTACACCTTC	CASSPLGQVKGYTF
-	TRBJ2-2	16	-	TRBV7-2	TGTGCCAGCAGCTCGAAACCGGGAGTAAACACCGGGGAGCTGTTTTTT	CASSSKPGVNTGELFF
-	TRBJ2-1	12	-	TRBV5-1	TGCGCCAGCAGCTCGTCCCGGAATGAGCAGTTCTTC	CASSSSRNEQFF
-	TRBJ1-4	16	-	TRBV4-1	TGCGCCAGCAGCCAAGATATCGGGGGGATAAATGAAAAACTGTTTTTT	CASSQDIGGINEKLFF
-	TRBJ1-2	13	TRBD1	TRBV29-1	TGCAGCGTTCCCGACAGGGGGTGGACTGGCTACACCTTC	CSVPDRGWTGYTF
-	TRBJ2-7	16	-	TRBV11-3	TGTGCCAGCAGCTTAGAATTTTTCTTGAGCTCCTACGAGCAGTACTTC	CASSLEFFLSSYEQYF
-	TRBJ1-1	14	-	TRBV5-1	TGCGCCAGCAGCTTGAACACAGGGAATACTGAAGCTTTCTTT	CASSLNTGNTEAFF